This entry lists 8 T cell receptor beta chains sequenced from one sample in a study of blood T cell repertoires in COVID-19. The data were produced by immunoSEQ multiplex PCR, yet TCRdb's version contains in-frame clones alone and is incomplete. The sample consists of fewer than 95,000 clones, 90% of them appearing once. Material for sequencing was peripheral blood. These receptors came from a woman of 80 years or more with acute or convalescent COVID-19.

The V and J genes are TRBV18 and TRBJ2-5; tentative D call: TRBD1 (6 bases). Trimming left V 5 bases short and J 5 bases short, with 15 bases between. The CDR3 is 14 residues long. Germline V gives CDR1 KGHSH, CDR2 LQKENI. CDR3 loop: CASSAQLGAETQYF. In DNA, the CDR3 is TGTGCCAGCTCAGCCCAATTGGGGGCGGAGACCCAGTACTTC.

J is TRBJ1-1 and V is TRBV19, with unresolved D. Germline-derived CDR1 and CDR2 are LNHDA and SQIVND (reference sequence). V dropped 2 bases and J dropped 1 base, with 8 bases sitting between them. The CDR3 consists of 14 residues. CDR3 DNA sequence: TGTGCCAGTAGTATAAGTCAGAAGAACACTGAAGCTTTCTTT. Translated, it gives CASSISQKNTEAFF.

The V gene is TRBV7-8, the J gene TRBJ2-5, with 9 bases identical to TRBD2. In germline, CDR1 is SGHVS, CDR2 FQNEAQ. CDR3 length: 15 amino acids. V trimming: 2 bases; J trimming: 2 bases; junction bases outside the gene matches: 3. The CDR3 loop reads CASSLLAGSQETQYF. The CDR3 nucleotides read TGTGCCAGCAGCTTACTAGCGGGATCTCAAGAGACCCAGTACTTC.

The gene calls are TRBV7-9 and TRBJ1-4; 10 positions agree with TRBD1. Germline loops: CDR1 SEHNR, CDR2 FQNEAQ (reference sequence). V dropped 5 bases and J dropped 6; count of bases not matched to a gene: 6. This CDR3 spans 15 amino acids. The CDR3 nucleotides are TGTGCCAGCAGCGTGAGACAGGGGGCTTATGAAAAACTGTTTTTT. It specifies CASSVRQGAYEKLFF. Filled out from reference TRBV7-9 and TRBJ1-4, the complete variable domain reads DTGVSQNPRHKITKRGQNVTFRCDPISEHNRLYWYRQTLGQGPEFLTYFQNEAQLEKSRLLSDRFSAERPKGSFSTLEIQRTEQGDSAMYLCASSVRQGAYEKLFFGSGTQLSVL.

V gene TRBV7-9 combines with J gene TRBJ2-4; 9 bases align to TRBD1. CDR3 length: 14 residues. The germline V gene encodes CDR1 SEHNR and CDR2 FQNEAQ (reference sequence). The V gene end was trimmed by 6 bases and the J gene end by 7 bases; junction bases not matched to a gene: 7. CDR3 amino acids: CASSQGQGVNIQYF. The DNA of the CDR3 is TGTGCCAGCAGTCAGGGACAGGGAGTGAACATTCAGTACTTC.

This clone showed up just once. The V call is TRBV28, the J call TRBJ2-5, with TRBD2 matching over 7 bases. The junction had 0 bases not matched to a gene; V was cut back by 4 bases and J by 4 bases. Per germline, CDR1 MDHEN and CDR2 SYDVKM. This CDR3 comprises 12 residues. The CDR3, as DNA: TGTGCCAGCAGTTCGGGGGGAGAGACCCAGTACTTC. Translated, it gives CASSSGGETQYF.

This chain connects TRBV6-5 to TRBJ1-1, with 7 positions matching TRBD1. This CDR3 has 15 residues. V lost 0 bases, J lost 5 bases, and 6 bases stayed unmatched. Germline V gene data show CDR1 as MNHEY and CDR2 as SVGAGI. The CDR3 sequence is CASSYSTGFITEAFF. Here the CDR3 DNA reads TGTGCCAGCAGTTACTCGACAGGGTTTATTACTGAAGCTTTCTTT.

The J gene is TRBJ2-7, the V gene TRBV9; D gene uncertain. There are 14 residues in the CDR3. The V gene's germline CDR1 is SGDLS and CDR2 YYNGEE. V was cut by 1 base and J by 6 bases, with 14 bases left in between. The CDR3 is CASSVTPSPGEQYF. The DNA of the CDR3 is TGTGCCAGCAGCGTAACCCCATCTCCCGGCGAGCAGTACTTC.